This T cell receptor beta chain originates from a study of PD-L1 blockade in urothelial cancer. At the level of the study: Blood samples had a median of about 140,000 T cells, roughly 76,000 unique TCRs, and clonality about 0.074.

Study results and limitations: Patients with durable benefit had greater blood expansion of tumor-associated TCR clones 3 weeks into treatment.

The investigators introduced synthetic TCR analog templates into each PCR as spikes. Generated by immunoSEQ multiplex PCR, the TCRdb table keeps only in-frame clones and is missing some. This table has about 84,000 clones, over 80% appearing once. This CDR3 is 14 amino acids long. Germline CDR1 SGHNT, CDR2 YENEEA. The V and J ends lost 2 bases and 5 bases, in that order; junction bases with no gene match: 5. About this clone: The antigen is not known.

The TCR comes from a man between 65 and 85 years old with urothelial cancer. This chain uses TRBV11-3 with TRBJ2-7; 8 bases map to TRBD2. This specimen was PBMCs, taken around atezolizumab (anti-PD-L1) treatment. CDR3 nucleotide sequence: TGTGCCAGCAGCTTAATGGCGGGAGGCCACGAGCAGTACTTC. Its protein is CASSLMAGGHEQYF.